The 28 T cell receptor beta chains below were found in one sample sequenced in a study of technical replicates of blood from a handful of donors. The table came from immunoSEQ multiplex PCR; TCRdb's copy has only in-frame clones and leaves some out. The data show about 70,000 clones, about nine tenths seen once. Sequences were obtained from PBMCs. These TCRs come from a human donor in good health. Some clones in this sample may be carry-over from other donors' samples.

This chain uses TRBV30 with TRBJ1-2; the D is unclear. With 3 bases removed from V and 2 bases from J, the gap between germline ends came to 10 bases. CDR3 length: 13 amino acids. Germline V gives CDR1 GTSNPN, CDR2 SVGIG (reference sequence). CDR3 sequence (DNA): TGTGCCTGGAGGCGCTCCGTGAACTATGGCTACACCTTC. This sequence encodes CAWRRSVNYGYTF.

The chain couples TRBV11-2 to TRBJ1-1; D is unclear. The germline gives CDR1 SGHAT, CDR2 FQNNGV. Trimming removed 2 bases from V and 7 bases from J, with 5 bases in between. The CDR3 sequence is 11 residues long. Here the CDR3 DNA reads TGTGCCAGCAGCTTACTTAGTGAAGCTTTCTTT. Protein product: CASSLLSEAFF.

V usage is TRBV6-1 and J usage is TRBJ1-6; D is perhaps TRBD1 (6 bases). CDR1 and CDR2 from the germline V gene are MNHNS and SASEGT. This CDR3 spans 13 amino acids. The ends were cut back, 2 bases at V and 10 bases at J, with 9 bases in the middle. The CDR3 nucleotides read TGTGCCAGCAGTGAAAGGGGGTCCTCACCCCTCCACTTT. As protein: CASSERGSSPLHF.

The CDR3 loop reads CASSDDRGNYGYTF. The CDR3 bases are TGCGCCAGCAGCGACGACAGGGGAAACTATGGCTACACCTTC. J is TRBJ1-2 and V is TRBV4-1, with 8 nucleotides matching TRBD1. The CDR3 runs 14 residues. V was clipped by 5 bases and J by 2 bases; unmatched bases: 4. Germline V gene data show CDR1 as MGHRA and CDR2 as YSYEKL.

This rearrangement joins TRBV18 to TRBJ1-2, with D uncertain. Germline V gene sequence: CDR1 KGHSH, CDR2 LQKENI. V shed 3 bases and J shed 8 bases, with 16 bases lying between them. The CDR3 consists of 14 residues. The CDR3 region has the DNA TGTGCCAGCTCACCGGACGGGGAGCTTGGAGGCTACACCTTC. As protein: CASSPDGELGGYTF. Full variable domain (missing parts from reference TRBV18 and TRBJ1-2): NAGVMQNPRHLVRRRGQEARLRCSPMKGHSHVYWYRQLPEEGLKFMVYLQKENIIDESGMPKERFSAEFPKEGPSILRIQQVVRGDSAAYFCASSPDGELGGYTFGSGTRLTVV.

This chain uses TRBV7-3 with TRBJ2-7; 7 bases are a match to TRBD2. The germline V gene has CDR1 SGHTA and CDR2 FQGTGA. The CDR3 contains 15 residues. With 5 bases clipped from V and 5 bases from J, the junction kept 12 bases outside the gene matches. In nucleotides, the CDR3 is TGTGCCAGCAGCACCGTCGCGGGAGCAGCAAACGAGCAGTACTTC. Protein: CASSTVAGAANEQYF. Filled out from reference TRBV7-3 and TRBJ2-7, the complete variable domain reads GAGVSQTPSNKVTEKGKYVELRCDPISGHTALYWYRQSLGQGPEFLIYFQGTGAADDSGLPNDRFFAVRPEGSVSTLKIQRTERGDSAVYLCASSTVAGAANEQYFGPGTRLTVT.

The V gene is TRBV7-9, the J gene TRBJ2-7; weak D call: TRBD1 (6 bases). This CDR3 contains 15 residues. Trimming took 5 bases from V and 7 from J, leaving 21 bases between them. Germline V gene data show CDR1 as SEHNR and CDR2 as FQNEAQ (reference sequence). The CDR3 loop reads CASSPKSGGWDEQYF. The CDR3 coding sequence is TGTGCCAGCAGCCCAAAATCTGGGGGCTGGGATGAGCAGTACTTC.

The chain has TRBV5-1 and TRBJ1-4; D may be TRBD1 (6 bases). From germline, CDR1 is SGHRS and CDR2 YFSETQ. The CDR3 has 15 amino acids. The V and J ends lost 3 bases and 5 bases respectively, with 14 bases between them. The CDR3, as DNA: TGCGCCAGCAGCTCCACTCAGGGGAACAATGAAAAACTGTTTTTT. Its translation: CASSSTQGNNEKLFF.

The chain joins TRBV27 to TRBJ1-6; D not resolved. Trimming took 7 bases from V and 0 from J, leaving 10 bases between them. Germline V gene data show CDR1 as MNHEY and CDR2 as SMNVEV (reference sequence). This CDR3 is 15 amino acids long. The CDR3 is CASTGETSYNSPLHF. The DNA for the CDR3 is TGTGCCAGCACCGGAGAAACCTCCTATAATTCACCCCTCCACTTT.

The sample holds one count of this clone. The rearrangement links TRBV27 to TRBJ1-1, with TRBD1 matching 8 bases. CDR3 length: 15 amino acids. J was trimmed by 5 bases and V by 0 bases; bases with no gene match: 5. Germline loops: CDR1 MNHEY, CDR2 SMNVEV (reference sequence). The CDR3 region is CASSLSAGGITEAFF. CDR3 sequence (DNA): TGTGCCAGCAGTTTATCGGCAGGGGGCATTACTGAAGCTTTCTTT.

The CDR3: CASSASGTVYNSPLHF. The CDR3 DNA sequence: TGTGCCAGCAGTGCATCCGGGACAGTCTATAATTCACCCCTCCACTTT. The J gene is TRBJ1-6, the V gene TRBV2, with 7 bases fitting TRBD1. The V and J ends lost 4 bases and 3 bases, in that order; junction bases with no gene match: 6. CDR1 and CDR2 from the germline V gene are SNHLY and FYNNEI. This CDR3 has 16 residues.

V usage is TRBV5-1 and J usage is TRBJ2-4, with D possibly TRBD2 on 5 matching bases. The CDR3 is 17 residues long. Per germline, CDR1 SGHRS and CDR2 YFSETQ. V dropped 2 bases and J dropped 4 bases, with 19 bases sitting between them. CDR3: CASSFLGEGAYKNIQYF. The DNA for the CDR3 is TGCGCCAGCAGCTTCTTGGGCGAGGGAGCCTATAAAAACATTCAGTACTTC.

The chain has TRBV10-3 and TRBJ1-1; D gene ambiguous. Between the trimmed V and J ends, which lost 4 bases and 1 base, there was a span of 13 bases. Germline V gene data show CDR1 as ENHRY and CDR2 as SYGVKD. The CDR3 has 15 amino acids. CDR3 DNA sequence: TGTGCCATCAGTGCAGCAGGAGGCCCGAACACTGAAGCTTTCTTT. Its translation: CAISAAGGPNTEAFF.

This chain links TRBV5-6 with TRBJ2-1; D gene uncertain. Germline loops: CDR1 SGHDT, CDR2 YYEEEE. V shed 1 base and J shed 0 bases, with 8 bases lying between them. The CDR3 sequence is 15 residues long. The CDR3 here is CASSLLGSSYNEQFF. The CDR3 DNA sequence: TGTGCCAGCAGCTTGTTGGGCAGCTCCTACAATGAGCAGTTCTTC.

The chain carries TRBV5-1 and TRBJ2-1; TRBD2 aligns across 8 bases. Trimming cost V 2 bases and J 1 base; bases outside gene matches: 8. Germline CDR1 is SGHRS and CDR2 is YFSETQ. This CDR3 is built from 17 residues. CDR3 protein: CASSLSLLADSYNEQFF. The CDR3 DNA is TGCGCCAGCAGCTTATCCTTACTAGCGGATTCCTACAATGAGCAGTTCTTC. Full variable domain (rest looked up from reference TRBV5-1 and TRBJ2-1): KAGVTQTPRYLIKTRGQQVTLSCSPISGHRSVSWYQQTPGQGLQFLFEYFSETQRNKGNFPGRFSGRQFSNSRSEMNVSTLELGDSALYLCASSLSLLADSYNEQFFGPGTRLTVL.

The chain recombines TRBV5-1 with TRBJ2-2; no clear D gene. The CDR3 has 13 amino acids. The V end was cut by 2 bases, the J end by 6 bases, with 8 bases between. Germline V CDR1 and CDR2: SGHRS, YFSETQ. CDR3 protein: CASSLERAGELFF. CDR3 in DNA: TGCGCCAGCAGCTTAGAGCGTGCCGGGGAGCTGTTTTTT.

This chain joins TRBV6-4 and TRBJ1-1; D not certain. CDR3 length: 13 residues. V was clipped by 4 bases and J by 2 bases, with 8 bases between them. In germline, CDR1 is MRHNA, CDR2 SNTAGT. CDR3 DNA sequence: TGTGCCAGCAGTGTGGAGGCCAACACTGAAGCTTTCTTT. Its protein is CASSVEANTEAFF.

This chain connects TRBV13 to TRBJ1-1; D ambiguous. CDR3 size: 15 residues. With 5 bases removed from V and 0 bases from J, the gap between germline ends came to 13 bases. Looked up from germline, CDR1 is PRHDT and CDR2 is FYEKMQ (reference sequence). The CDR3 bases are TGTGCCAGCAGCGACAATCGGCATTTGAACACTGAAGCTTTCTTT. Translating it yields CASSDNRHLNTEAFF. Looking up the rest from reference TRBV13 and TRBJ1-1 gives the full variable domain: AAGVIQSPRHLIKEKRETATLKCYPIPRHDTVYWYQQGPGQDPQFLISFYEKMQSDKGSIPDRFSAQQFSDYHSELNMSSLELGDSALYFCASSDNRHLNTEAFFGQGTRLTVV.

In its sample, this clone was seen once. The chain links TRBV18 to TRBJ2-5; perhaps TRBD1 as D (6 bases). The CDR3 has 14 residues. Germline assignment: CDR1 KGHSH and CDR2 LQKENI. Trimming removed 3 bases at V and 5 bases at J, with 13 bases between. The CDR3 DNA is TGTGCCAGCTCACCTGCAGGGGCCGAGGAGACCCAGTACTTC. It encodes CASSPAGAEETQYF.

The CDR3 region has the DNA TGTGCCAGCAGCGTATTCTGGGGCCAGAACACCGGGGAGCTGTTTTTT. It yields the protein CASSVFWGQNTGELFF. The rearrangement links TRBV9 to TRBJ2-2; D may be TRBD1 (5 bases). This CDR3 has 16 residues. Between the trimmed V and J ends, which lost 1 base and 1 base, there was a span of 11 bases. Germline values: CDR1 SGDLS, CDR2 YYNGEE.

This chain uses TRBV5-8 with TRBJ2-7; 7 nucleotides match TRBD1. Looked up from germline, CDR1 is SGHTS and CDR2 is YDEGEE. V lost 1 base and J lost 0; bases outside the gene matches: 4. There are 15 residues in the CDR3. The CDR3: CASSLTQGVSYEQYF. CDR3 bases: TGTGCCAGCAGCTTGACTCAGGGGGTCTCCTACGAGCAGTACTTC.

The gene calls are TRBV30 and TRBJ1-1, with 9 bases lining up with TRBD1. Germline V gene data show CDR1 as GTSNPN and CDR2 as SVGIG (reference sequence). CDR3 length: 13 residues. V shed 5 bases and J 3 bases; nucleotides not matched to a gene: 4. This CDR3 is CAWEGQGDTEAFF. CDR3 DNA: TGTGCCTGGGAGGGACAGGGTGACACTGAAGCTTTCTTT.

The rearrangement links TRBV4-1 to TRBJ2-1; D possibly corresponds to TRBD2 (6 bases). The CDR3 is 17 residues long. In germline, CDR1 is MGHRA, CDR2 YSYEKL. V was trimmed by 1 base and J by 1 base, leaving 14 bases between them. This chain's CDR3 is CASSQAPRGKSYNEQFF. The CDR3, as DNA: TGCGCCAGCAGCCAAGCCCCCCGGGGGAAATCCTACAATGAGCAGTTCTTC.

The chain uses TRBV6-5 and TRBJ2-3; tentative D call: TRBD2 (5 bases). There are 14 residues in the CDR3. V gave up 7 bases and J gave up 3 bases, with 14 bases separating them. Germline CDR1 MNHEY, CDR2 SVGAGI. The DNA of the CDR3 is TGTGCCAGCAAACGGGGAGTGGGGACAGATACGCAGTATTTT. Translation: CASKRGVGTDTQYF.

This chain joins TRBV30 and TRBJ2-7; 10 bases are a match to TRBD1. Germline V gene lookup returns CDR1 GTSNPN and CDR2 SVGIG (reference sequence). The CDR3 spans 16 residues. V was pared by 3 bases and J by 0 bases, with 8 bases of the junction left unmatched. The CDR3: CAWRSPGQGNSYEQYF. The CDR3 DNA follows: TGTGCCTGGAGGTCCCCGGGACAGGGGAACTCCTACGAGCAGTACTTC.

The rearrangement uses TRBV6-1 and TRBJ2-7, with TRBD2 identical over 9 bases. This CDR3 has 11 residues. Germline V CDR1 and CDR2: MNHNS, SASEGT. Trimming removed 6 bases from V and 13 bases from J; junction bases left unmatched: 7. Here the CDR3 DNA reads TGTGCCAGCAGGTACGGGACTAGCATTTACTTC. Encoded protein: CASRYGTSIYF.

This chain joins TRBV10-3 and TRBJ2-5; 10 bases map to TRBD1. CDR1 is ENHRY, CDR2 SYGVKD, per germline. V shed 5 bases and J 5 bases; nucleotides not matched to a gene: 5. CDR3 size: 14 residues. The CDR3 DNA sequence: TGTGCCATCAGTACCGGACAGGGGGGTGAGACCCAGTACTTC. It encodes CAISTGQGGETQYF.

The rearrangement uses TRBV7-8 and TRBJ2-7; maybe TRBD2 (7 bases). The V and J ends lost 6 bases and 6 bases respectively, with 15 bases between them. CDR3 length: 13 amino acids. Germline V lookup: CDR1 SGHVS, CDR2 FQNEAQ. Here the CDR3 DNA reads TGTGCCAGCAGTGGGGGGGCAGGGCCCGAGCAGTACTTC. It yields the protein CASSGGAGPEQYF.